The rows below give T cell receptor beta chains drawn from one sample of a study of neurological immune-mediated disorders. TCRdb ran MiXCR on the 5' RACE reads and lists one entry per CDR3 protein. The table records over 11,000 distinct CDR3 sequences, about 7.4% of them present only once. Sequences were obtained from CD8+ T cells from blood. Receptors originate from a woman between 40 and 50 years old in good health. Each CDR3 is given with its conserved first and last residue. Fields, in order: V gene, CDR3 protein.

TRBV13 CASSKTGTGVTDTQYF
TRBV21-1 CASTPWGNRVQFF
TRBV4-1 CASSQEGVAEQFF
TRBV15 CATQEGLLDYEQYF
TRBV20-1 CSARVMGLAGGVETQYF
TRBV5-6 CASSFLKDFAYEQYF
TRBV5-1 CASSLSPGGTGELFF
TRBV7-2 CASSLQWTLGRGGSDTQYF
TRBV27 CASSLGLAGELFF
TRBV7-2 CASSLDGRGGLAENEQFF
TRBV20-1 CSARRGAGGDSYNSPLHF
TRBV11-2 CASSLDWARGSSYNEQFF
TRBV10-3 CAIRDRVGSPLHF
TRBV28 CASSYKALGLAGSFSIGYNEQFF
TRBV5-5 CASNQGGYSNQPQHF
TRBV12-2 CASHLVQREGLGSYNEQFF
TRBV25-1 CASRGTSWGYTF